This T cell receptor (beta chain) was captured in a study of blood T cell repertoires in COVID-19. Study-level background: The analysed material was cDNA or gDNA that came from T cells, B-cell-depleted T cells, or PBMCs.

Authors' methods: Reference gene primer amplification in the assay estimated nucleated cell counts. The table came from immunoSEQ multiplex PCR; TCRdb's copy has only in-frame clones and leaves some out. The D gene and trimming were derived from the DNA, and the V and J assignments and clone size from that table. Found here are approximately 350,000 clones, around 90% of them singletons; the top ten hold over 1%. The TCR originated in a man aged 35-49 years with acute or convalescent COVID-19. The source material was peripheral blood.

The CDR3 nucleotides read TGTGCCAGCAGCTCTAATCCGGGGGGGGCAGATACGCAGTATTTT. It is translated as CASSSNPGGADTQYF. V usage is TRBV3-1 (or the pseudogene TRBV3-2) and J usage is TRBJ2-3; TRBD2 matches at 8 bases. Per germline, CDR1 LGHDT and CDR2 YNNKEL (reference sequence). Losses at the gene ends were 5 bases for V and 4 bases for J; bases not matched to a gene: 8. The CDR3 runs 15 residues.